A single sample gave rise to the 2 T cell receptor beta chains below, sequenced in a study of patients and donors after allogeneic stem cell transplantation. MiXCR was run by TCRdb on the RT-PCR reads, yielding one entry per CDR3 protein. The table shows 800,000 to 1,000,000 distinct CDR3 sequences, with about 20% occurring only once. Sequencing was performed on blood, either unsorted or a sorted T cell fraction (not recorded which). All receptors come from a human donor who was either an allogeneic HSCT recipient or a stem cell or donor lymphocyte infusion donor (not recorded which). It is not recorded whose cells these are; they may come from a transplant donor.

This sequence joins TRBV28 and TRBJ2-7; tentative D call: TRBD2 (6 bases). CDR3 length: 15 amino acids. V dropped 6 bases and J dropped 4 bases, with 19 bases sitting between them. Per the germline V gene, CDR1 is MDHEN and CDR2 is SYDVKM. CDR3 loop: CASRKGGTAAYEQYF. The CDR3 nucleotides are TGTGCCAGCAGAAAGGGCGGGACGGCTGCTTACGAGCAGTACTTC.

The chain couples TRBV10-3 to TRBJ2-2; no firm D call. CDR3 length equals 13 residues. CDR1 and CDR2 from the germline V gene are ENHRY and SYGVKD. The V and J ends lost 8 bases and 0 bases respectively, with 7 bases between them. CDR3 amino acids: CAILAPNTGELFF. Written as DNA, the CDR3 is TGTGCCATCCTCGCGCCGAACACCGGGGAGCTGTTTTTT.